These 9 T cell receptor beta chains came from one sample sequenced in a study of blood T cell repertoires in COVID-19. Here immunoSEQ multiplex PCR was the method, and the copy in TCRdb shows in-frame clones only, minus some. The table has 200,000 to 250,000 clones, about 85% seen once; the top ten hold about 0.93%. The sequencing sample was made of peripheral blood. The receptors here all came from a man aged 35-49 years with acute or convalescent COVID-19.

This rearrangement joins TRBV3-1 (or the pseudogene TRBV3-2) to TRBJ1-1; the D is unclear. This CDR3 spans 13 amino acids. The germline V gene has CDR1 LGHDT and CDR2 YNNKEL (reference sequence). The ends were cut back, 0 bases at V and 9 bases at J, with 11 bases in the middle. In nucleotides, the CDR3 is TGTGCCAGCAGCCAAGACGTCACCGCGAAAGCTTTCTTT. Encoded protein: CASSQDVTAKAFF.

The chain uses TRBV4-1 and TRBJ1-2; D ambiguous. Germline assignment: CDR1 MGHRA and CDR2 YSYEKL. This CDR3 comprises 16 residues. V lost 4 bases to trimming and J lost 7 bases, with 22 bases between them. The DNA of the CDR3 is TGCGCCAGCAGCCCCCACGATCAGGCCCAAGGGAGTGGCTACACCTTC. Amino acid sequence: CASSPHDQAQGSGYTF.

The chain joins TRBV15 to TRBJ1-4; 7 nucleotides match TRBD1. Germline assignment: CDR1 LNHNV and CDR2 YYDKDF (reference sequence). After removal of 6 bases from V and 5 bases from J, the junction contained 0 bases not matched to a gene. This CDR3 is built from 12 residues. The CDR3 loop reads CATRTGNEKLFF. CDR3 bases: TGTGCCACCAGGACAGGGAATGAAAAACTGTTTTTT.

This clone was seen once. The rearrangement joins TRBV4-1 to TRBJ2-3; 8 bases agree with TRBD1. Germline trimming cut 1 base from V and 4 bases from J; bases unmatched to any gene: 10. The CDR3 runs 17 residues. CDR1 is MGHRA and CDR2 is YSYEKL in the germline V gene. CDR3 region: CASSQVPTGVGADTQYF. For the CDR3, the DNA is TGCGCCAGCAGCCAAGTCCCGACAGGGGTAGGTGCAGATACGCAGTATTTT.

CDR3 sequence reads: CASSQDTGFSVRSGANVLTF. In DNA, the CDR3 is TGTGCCAGCAGCCAAGATACGGGTTTCTCGGTTCGCTCTGGGGCCAACGTCCTGACTTTC. The chain is built from TRBV4-2 and TRBJ2-6; no clear D. CDR1 is LGHNA, CDR2 YNFKEQ, per germline. This CDR3 spans 20 amino acids. The V end was cut by 0 bases, the J end by 0 bases, with 18 bases between.

The CDR3 sequence is CASSATGGYNSPLHF. The CDR3 DNA reads TGTGCCAGCAGCGCGACAGGAGGCTACAATTCACCCCTCCACTTT. The V and J genes are TRBV5-6 and TRBJ1-6, with a possible D match to TRBD1 (6 bases). Germline-derived CDR1 and CDR2 are SGHDT and YYEEEE. V shed 4 bases and J shed 7 bases, with 15 bases lying between them. The CDR3 has 15 amino acids.

The J gene is TRBJ1-5, the V gene TRBV30, with 7 positions matching TRBD1. The CDR3 extends over 12 amino acids. The germline CDR1 and CDR2 sequences are GTSNPN and SVGIG (reference sequence). V gave up 2 bases and J gave up 7 bases; unmatched junction bases: 2. The CDR3 DNA reads TGTGCCTGGAGTAGACAGGGCCAGCCCCAGCATTTT. It specifies CAWSRQGQPQHF.

This clone has a single count. The CDR3 DNA follows: TGTGCCAGCTCACCCCCCGTCGGGAACACCGGGGAGCTGTTTTTT. This sequence encodes CASSPPVGNTGELFF. This chain links TRBV18 with TRBJ2-2; D is ambiguous. V lost 3 bases, J lost 1 base, and 9 bases lay in between. Germline V gene sequence: CDR1 KGHSH, CDR2 LQKENI. CDR3 length: 15 residues. The entire variable domain, with the rest obtained from reference TRBV18 and TRBJ2-2, is as follows: NAGVMQNPRHLVRRRGQEARLRCSPMKGHSHVYWYRQLPEEGLKFMVYLQKENIIDESGMPKERFSAEFPKEGPSILRIQQVVRGDSAAYFCASSPPVGNTGELFFGEGSRLTVL.

The V gene is TRBV4-2, the J gene TRBJ1-3, with D tentatively TRBD1 (6 bases). Trimming took 4 bases from V and 5 from J, leaving 18 bases between them. The CDR3 totals 16 residues. Germline lookup yields CDR1 LGHNA and CDR2 YNFKEQ. The CDR3 reads CASSRGRTDKRNTIYF. CDR3 nucleotides: TGTGCCAGCAGCCGAGGAAGGACAGATAAACGAAACACCATATATTTT.